What follows are 11 T cell receptor beta chains derived from one specimen sequenced in a study of human T cells and chemical hapten exposure. TCRdb passed the RACE reads through MiXCR, listing each CDR3 protein once. The data contain some 31,000 distinct CDR3 sequences, approximately 5% of them singletons. The time point was: healthy volunteer bleed at 6 weeks. It was from unfractionated whole blood that total RNA was extracted. The sample was whole blood. The source is a human donor in good health. Some clones in this sample may be carry-over from other donors' samples.

This clonotype was observed a few times. The chain recombines TRBV20-1 with TRBJ1-3, with D unclear. Trimming removed 0 bases at V and 4 bases at J, with 7 bases between. This CDR3 comprises 13 residues. Germline CDR1 DFQATT, CDR2 SNEGSKA (reference sequence). In DNA form, the CDR3 reads TGCAGTGCTAGAGAGGGAGGGGGAAACACCATATATTTT. Translating it yields CSAREGGGNTIYF.

This clonotype was observed a few times. The chain has TRBV6-6 and TRBJ1-5; D not resolved. The CDR3 is 14 residues long. Deletions cut 6 bases from V and 0 bases from J, with 9 bases between. Germline V gene sequence: CDR1 MNHNY, CDR2 SVGAGI (reference sequence). CDR3 in DNA: TGTGCCAGCAGGACCCAATATAGCAATCAGCCCCAGCATTTT. Translating it yields CASRTQYSNQPQHF.

The rearrangement links TRBV6-5 to TRBJ1-6; TRBD1 aligns across 10 bases. The CDR3 length is 13 residues. Germline trimming cut 10 bases from V and 6 bases from J; bases unmatched to any gene: 3. The germline gives CDR1 MNHEY, CDR2 SVGAGI. CDR3 protein: CATRTGGNSPLHF. In DNA form, the CDR3 reads TGTGCCACCCGGACAGGGGGTAATTCACCCCTCCACTTT.

This clonotype was found many times. The genes are TRBV20-1 and TRBJ2-7, with D perhaps TRBD1 or TRBD2 (6 bases each). The CDR3 covers 13 residues. Trimming took 1 base from V and 7 from J, leaving 14 bases between them. The germline V gene encodes CDR1 DFQATT and CDR2 SNEGSKA (reference sequence). CDR3 nucleotides: TGCAGTGCTAGAGTTGTTGGGGGGCGAGAGCAGTACTTC. Its translation is CSARVVGGREQYF.

This clonotype appeared many times. This chain connects TRBV7-2 to TRBJ1-2; D remains unclear. Germline-derived CDR1 and CDR2 are SGHTA and FQGNSA. Trimming pared 6 bases from V and 4 bases from J, leaving 6 bases between. CDR3 size: 11 residues. The CDR3 is CASRASYGYTF. CDR3 DNA sequence: TGTGCCAGCAGGGCGTCCTATGGCTACACCTTC.

This clonotype has a count of ten or more. The V and J genes are TRBV5-1 and TRBJ2-3; a weak D match, TRBD2 (6 bases). The CDR3 runs to 15 residues. CDR1 and CDR2 from the germline V gene are SGHRS and YFSETQ. V was cut by 0 bases and J by 4 bases, with 12 bases left in between. The CDR3 nucleotides read TGCGCCAGCAGCTTGGAACTAGCCGGCGCAGATACGCAGTATTTT. Its translation is CASSLELAGADTQYF.

This clonotype came up many times. V is TRBV6-1 and J is TRBJ2-5; TRBD2 might be the D (5 bases). The CDR3 loop spans 15 amino acids. Per the germline V gene, CDR1 is MNHNS and CDR2 is SASEGT. The V end was cut by 4 bases, the J end by 5 bases, with 17 bases between. CDR3 DNA: TGTGCCAGCAGTGTCCGTGGTGGAGGTCAGGAGACCCAGTACTTC. Its translation is CASSVRGGGQETQYF.

This clonotype turned up a few times. This chain connects TRBV5-1 to TRBJ2-3; a possible D gene is TRBD2 (6 bases). The CDR3 is made up of 14 amino acids. Germline-derived CDR1 and CDR2 are SGHRS and YFSETQ. V lost 7 bases to trimming and J lost 6 bases, with 18 bases between them. The CDR3 is CASRLSGESDTQYF. Written as DNA, the CDR3 is TGCGCCAGCCGTTTATCGGGGGAGAGTGATACGCAGTATTTT. Variable domain in full (rest from reference TRBV5-1 and TRBJ2-3): KAGVTQTPRYLIKTRGQQVTLSCSPISGHRSVSWYQQTPGQGLQFLFEYFSETQRNKGNFPGRFSGRQFSNSRSEMNVSTLELGDSALYLCASRLSGESDTQYFGPGTRLTVL.

This clonotype came up a few times. The chain links TRBV6-2 or TRBV6-3 to TRBJ1-5; D uncertain. The germline V gene encodes CDR1 MNHEY and CDR2 SVGEGT. The CDR3 runs 15 residues. Between the trimmed V and J ends, which lost 0 bases and 0 bases, there was a span of 6 bases. The CDR3: CASSYSVPSNQPQHF. DNA of the CDR3: TGTGCCAGCAGTTACTCTGTTCCTAGCAATCAGCCCCAGCATTTT.

This clonotype appeared many times. The V gene is TRBV20-1, the J gene TRBJ2-7, with 10 bases fitting TRBD2. Germline V lookup: CDR1 DFQATT, CDR2 SNEGSKA (reference sequence). After removal of 3 bases from V and 5 bases from J, the junction contained 4 bases not matched to a gene. The CDR3 totals 13 residues. The CDR3 reads CSASSSGRNEQYF. CDR3 DNA sequence: TGCAGTGCTAGTTCTAGCGGGAGAAACGAGCAGTACTTC.

This clonotype was detected ten times or more. The V call is TRBV12-3 or TRBV12-4, the J call TRBJ2-2; unclear D gene. There are 14 residues in the CDR3. Trimming removed 3 bases from V and 1 base from J, with 6 bases in between. CDR3: CASSFLKNTGELFF. For the CDR3, the DNA is TGTGCCAGCAGTTTCCTCAAGAACACCGGGGAGCTGTTTTTT.